One T cell receptor beta chain is described in this entry. TCRdb keeps only in-frame clones here, not all; method: immunoSEQ multiplex PCR. The sample consists of approximately 30,000 clones, approximately 84% of them appearing once. The source of the sample is a study of OX40 agonist ivuxolimab in advanced cancers. About the research overall: Age averaged around 59 years (range about 23 to 80), and just over 80% were male.

Per germline, CDR1 MNHEY and CDR2 SMNVEV (reference sequence). V dropped 6 bases and J dropped 5; count of bases not matched to a gene: 10. The CDR3 contains 16 residues. Here the sequenced sample was CD4+ or CD8+ T cells sorted from blood, taken in a trial of the OX40 agonist ivuxolimab. The chain uses TRBV27 and TRBJ2-5; the match to TRBD2 covers 12 bases. The TCR sequence derives from an adult with an advanced solid tumor such as melanoma, head and neck, liver or kidney cancer. The CDR3: CASSRTSGTPWETQYF. CDR3 bases: TGTGCCAGCAGCCGGACTAGCGGGACCCCTTGGGAGACCCAGTACTTC.